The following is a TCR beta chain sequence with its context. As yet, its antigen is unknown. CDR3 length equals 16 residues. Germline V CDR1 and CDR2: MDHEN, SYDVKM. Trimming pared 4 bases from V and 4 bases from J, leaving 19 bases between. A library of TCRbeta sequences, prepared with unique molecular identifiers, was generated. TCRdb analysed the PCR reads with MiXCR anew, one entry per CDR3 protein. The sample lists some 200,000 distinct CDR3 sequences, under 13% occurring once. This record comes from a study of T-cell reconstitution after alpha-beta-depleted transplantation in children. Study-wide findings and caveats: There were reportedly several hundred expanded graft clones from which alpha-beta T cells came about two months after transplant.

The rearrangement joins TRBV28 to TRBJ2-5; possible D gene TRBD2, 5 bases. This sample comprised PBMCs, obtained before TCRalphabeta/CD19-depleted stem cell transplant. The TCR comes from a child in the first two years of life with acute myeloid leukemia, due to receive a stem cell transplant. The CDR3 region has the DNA TGTGCCAGCAGTTCCTCCCAAGCTAGCCAGCGAGAGACCCAGTACTTC. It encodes CASSSSQASQRETQYF. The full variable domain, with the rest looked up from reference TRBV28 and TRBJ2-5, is DVKVTQSSRYLVKRTGEKVFLECVQDMDHENMFWYRQDPGLGLRLIYFSYDVKMKEKGDIPEGYSVSREKKERFSLILESASTNQTSMYLCASSSSQASQRETQYFGPGTRLLVL.